Listed here are 32 T cell receptor beta chains from one sample, sequenced in a study of T cells in localized non-small cell lung cancer. Profiling relied on immunoSEQ multiplex PCR, and the TCRdb table lists in-frame clones only, not all of them. Found here are approximately 76,000 clones, approximately 80% of them singletons; the top ten hold less than 9.5%. The sample in question was peripheral blood, obtained before any cancer treatment. Source of these receptors: a female donor older than 55 with stage I lung adenocarcinoma.

The chain recombines TRBV6-1 with TRBJ1-5; D uncertain. This CDR3 has 15 amino acids. CDR1 and CDR2 from the germline V gene are MNHNS and SASEGT. V lost 2 bases to trimming and J lost 0 bases, with 8 bases between them. The CDR3 DNA follows: TGTGCCAGCAGTGAAACAGCACCTAGCAATCAGCCCCAGCATTTT. This translates into CASSETAPSNQPQHF.

This clone was detected a few times. This sequence joins TRBV20-1 and TRBJ1-2, with TRBD1 matching 7 bases. This CDR3 spans 11 amino acids. Trimming at V came to 7 bases and at J to 6 bases, leaving 5 bases not matched to a gene. Germline V gene sequence: CDR1 DFQATT, CDR2 SNEGSKA (reference sequence). CDR3 DNA sequence: TGCAGTGATAAGGGGGCCAATGGCTACACCTTC. Its protein product is CSDKGANGYTF.

The chain combines TRBV7-8 with TRBJ2-1, with 8 nucleotides matching TRBD1. Germline V gene lookup returns CDR1 SGHVS and CDR2 FQNEAQ. CDR3 length: 14 residues. V lost 5 bases, J lost 5 bases, and 5 bases stayed unmatched. The CDR3 bases are TGTGCCAGCAGCCCAGGGACAGGCAACAATGAGCAGTTCTTC. Amino acids: CASSPGTGNNEQFF.

This chain connects TRBV19 to TRBJ2-5; 7 nucleotides match TRBD2. V shed 5 bases and J 4 bases; nucleotides not matched to a gene: 13. This CDR3 is 16 amino acids long. Germline lookup yields CDR1 LNHDA and CDR2 SQIVND (reference sequence). DNA of the CDR3: TGTGCCAGTAGTCCTACTCCGGGGCCGGGGGGAGAGACCCAGTACTTC. It translates to CASSPTPGPGGETQYF.

This chain connects TRBV9 to TRBJ2-5, with 11 bases lining up with TRBD2. Germline-derived CDR1 and CDR2 are SGDLS and YYNGEE. CDR3 size: 17 residues. Germline trimming cut 3 bases from V and 4 bases from J; bases unmatched to any gene: 11. CDR3 bases: TGTGCCAGCAGCGCAGACATAACTAGCGGGGGAGGAGAGACCCAGTACTTC. This gives the protein CASSADITSGGGETQYF.

The chain joins TRBV15 to TRBJ1-2; D gene unclear. V shed 1 base and J shed 0 bases, with 18 bases lying between them. The CDR3 sequence is 18 residues long. The germline V gene has CDR1 LNHNV and CDR2 YYDKDF (reference sequence). The CDR3, as DNA: TGTGCCACCAGCAGAGTTACTGAATTGGACTTAGCTAACTATGGCTACACCTTC. It yields the protein CATSRVTELDLANYGYTF.

The rearrangement uses TRBV4-2 and TRBJ2-2; 9 nucleotides line up with TRBD1. Per germline, CDR1 LGHNA and CDR2 YNFKEQ. The CDR3 consists of 17 residues. Losses at the gene ends were 0 bases for V and 5 bases for J; bases not matched to a gene: 7. The CDR3 DNA sequence: TGTGCCAGCAGCCAAGAGGTGACAGGGGGTTTAACCGGGGAGCTGTTTTTT. This gives the protein CASSQEVTGGLTGELFF.

The gene calls are TRBV30 and TRBJ1-2; D is perhaps TRBD1 (5 bases). The CDR3 length is 13 residues. V lost 1 base and J 3 bases, leaving 9 bases between the germline ends. CDR1 is GTSNPN, CDR2 SVGIG, per germline (reference sequence). The CDR3 reads CAWSAKGYYGYTF. The CDR3 DNA sequence: TGTGCCTGGAGTGCTAAGGGGTACTATGGCTACACCTTC.

The chain joins TRBV5-1 to TRBJ2-3; D unclear. The CDR3 length is 15 residues. The germline V gene encodes CDR1 SGHRS and CDR2 YFSETQ. V was shortened by 4 bases and J by 1 base, with 13 bases between the two germline ends. The CDR3 is CASSPTITGTDTQYF. The DNA for the CDR3 is TGCGCCAGCAGCCCAACTATTACTGGCACAGATACGCAGTATTTT.

The rearrangement joins TRBV6-5 to TRBJ1-1; maybe TRBD1 (6 bases). The germline gives CDR1 MNHEY, CDR2 SVGAGI. This CDR3 has 15 amino acids. V dropped 2 bases and J dropped 3 bases, with 13 bases sitting between them. The CDR3 nucleotides are TGTGCCAGCAGTTACGCAGGGGTGGAGGACACTGAAGCTTTCTTT. Translation: CASSYAGVEDTEAFF.

The chain recombines TRBV5-6 with TRBJ1-1; TRBD1 agrees at 7 bases. The CDR3 totals 15 residues. Germline trimming cut 2 bases from V and 6 bases from J; bases unmatched to any gene: 10. Germline V lookup: CDR1 SGHDT, CDR2 YYEEEE. CDR3 DNA sequence: TGTGCCAGCAGCTTAAGGGGGCGGATAGTCGCTGAAGCTTTCTTT. Translated: CASSLRGRIVAEAFF.

The gene calls are TRBV11-2 and TRBJ1-4, with 7 bases aligning to TRBD1. The length of the CDR3 is 15 residues. V gave up 1 base and J gave up 4 bases; unmatched junction bases: 3. Germline CDR1 reads SGHAT; CDR2 reads FQNNGV. CDR3 in DNA: TGTGCCAGCAGCTTAGCGGGACAGTTTAATGAAAAACTGTTTTTT. Protein: CASSLAGQFNEKLFF. Complete variable domain (other parts from reference TRBV11-2 and TRBJ1-4): EAGVAQSPRYKIIEKRQSVAFWCNPISGHATLYWYQQILGQGPKLLIQFQNNGVVDDSQLPKDRFSAERLKGVDSTLKIQPAKLEDSAVYLCASSLAGQFNEKLFFGSGTQLSVL.

The V call is TRBV28, the J call TRBJ1-2, with D tentatively TRBD1 (5 bases). Germline V gene data show CDR1 as MDHEN and CDR2 as SYDVKM. V was shortened by 3 bases and J by 5 bases, with 16 bases between the two germline ends. The CDR3 is 15 amino acids. The CDR3 DNA sequence: TGTGCCAGCAGTTTGGGGGACGCTGACATATATGGCTACACCTTC. Protein: CASSLGDADIYGYTF.

This clone has ten or more counts. This chain connects TRBV28 to TRBJ1-1, with D tentatively TRBD1 (5 bases). The CDR3 runs to 15 residues. Germline values: CDR1 MDHEN, CDR2 SYDVKM. V was cut by 5 bases and J by 1 base, with 14 bases left in between. CDR3 protein: CASSPRRGWNTEAFF. The CDR3 DNA reads TGTGCCAGCAGTCCCAGACGGGGCTGGAACACTGAAGCTTTCTTT.

This chain joins TRBV19 and TRBJ1-1; D may be TRBD1 (5 bases). CDR3 length: 15 amino acids. With 6 bases removed from V and 0 bases from J, the gap between germline ends came to 14 bases. The germline V gene has CDR1 LNHDA and CDR2 SQIVND (reference sequence). The CDR3 region has the DNA TGTGCCAGTAGAGTGGGGGAGCTTATGAACACTGAAGCTTTCTTT. As protein: CASRVGELMNTEAFF.

V and J are TRBV28 and TRBJ2-1; no firm D call. The V end was cut by 4 bases, the J end by 10 bases, with 8 bases between. From germline, CDR1 is MDHEN and CDR2 SYDVKM. The CDR3 runs 11 residues. The CDR3 here is CASSSNWEQFF. The CDR3, as DNA: TGTGCCAGCAGTTCAAATTGGGAGCAGTTCTTC.

The chain carries TRBV19 and TRBJ1-1; TRBD1 might be the D (5 bases). CDR1 is LNHDA, CDR2 SQIVND, per germline (reference sequence). V shed 2 bases and J shed 3 bases, with 13 bases lying between them. The CDR3 totals 15 residues. Here the CDR3 DNA reads TGTGCCAGTAGTATAAGCTGGACATCGTACACTGAAGCTTTCTTT. Residues: CASSISWTSYTEAFF.

The chain is built from TRBV28 and TRBJ2-5; TRBD1 might be the D (6 bases). Trimming shortened V by 5 bases and J by 6 bases, and 22 bases separated the two germline ends. CDR3 length equals 16 residues. In germline, CDR1 is MDHEN, CDR2 SYDVKM. In DNA form, the CDR3 reads TGTGCCAGCAGTACTTTCCCACAGGGCCTTGAACAGACCCAGTACTTC. Translating it yields CASSTFPQGLEQTQYF.

The gene calls are TRBV6-1 and TRBJ1-4; no definite D call. CDR1 and CDR2 (germline): MNHNS, SASEGT. This CDR3 region has 15 residues. Trimming left V 6 bases short and J 10 bases short, with 21 bases between. CDR3 amino acids: CASRQMEVSLGKLFF. The CDR3 DNA reads as TGTGCCAGCAGGCAAATGGAGGTGTCGTTGGGAAAACTGTTTTTT.

In its sample, this clone was seen a few times. At one end the junction does not follow the germline gene, possibly because of a read error. The rearrangement joins TRBV18 to TRBJ1-1, with a tentative D call TRBD1 (6 bases). Germline lookup yields CDR1 KGHSH and CDR2 LQKENI. CDR3 length: 15 amino acids. As DNA, the CDR3 is TGTGCCAGCTCGCCACAGGGATCCATGAACACTGAAGCTTTCTTT. This gives the protein CASSPQGSMNTEAFF.

The gene calls are TRBV7-6 and TRBJ1-4, with D tentatively TRBD1 (5 bases). V was shortened by 0 bases and J by 14 bases, with 10 bases between the two germline ends. Germline-derived CDR1 and CDR2 are SGHVS and FNYEAQ. This CDR3 region has 12 residues. The CDR3: CASSLAGDFLFF. The CDR3 DNA is TGTGCCAGCAGCTTAGCAGGGGACTTCCTGTTTTTT.

This clone has at least ten counts. The V and J genes are TRBV6-5 and TRBJ1-2; no reliable D call. Germline V gene sequence: CDR1 MNHEY, CDR2 SVGAGI. The CDR3 has 15 amino acids. The ends were cut back, 2 bases at V and 4 bases at J, with 14 bases in the middle. The CDR3 loop is CASSYGVRGGYGYTF. The CDR3 nucleotides read TGTGCCAGCAGTTACGGGGTCCGGGGTGGCTATGGCTACACCTTC.

CDR3 amino acids: CASSITGNEQFF. CDR3 coding DNA: TGTGCCAGCAGCATTACAGGAAATGAGCAGTTCTTC. The V gene is TRBV5-4, the J gene TRBJ2-1, with D perhaps TRBD1 (5 bases). V gave up 4 bases and J gave up 7 bases, with 9 bases separating them. Germline lookup yields CDR1 SGHNT and CDR2 YYREEE (reference sequence). CDR3 size: 12 residues.

The chain has TRBV5-4 and TRBJ2-7; D is perhaps TRBD2 (5 bases). This CDR3 is built from 13 residues. The germline CDR1 and CDR2 sequences are SGHNT and YYREEE (reference sequence). The V and J ends lost 2 bases and 3 bases respectively, with 9 bases between them. The DNA for the CDR3 is TGTGCCAGCAGCTTTGGCGGACTCTACGAGCAGTACTTC. It encodes CASSFGGLYEQYF.

The chain has TRBV29-1 and TRBJ2-3; D is uncertain. The CDR3 has 11 amino acids. The V end lost 3 bases, the J end lost 9 bases, and 10 bases lay between the germline ends. The germline V gene has CDR1 SQVTM and CDR2 ANQGSEA. This CDR3 is CSVDVWQTQYF. In nucleotides, the CDR3 is TGCAGCGTTGATGTCTGGCAGACGCAGTATTTT.

The V call is TRBV19, the J call TRBJ1-5; a possible D gene is TRBD1 (5 bases). CDR1 and CDR2 (germline): LNHDA, SQIVND (reference sequence). Trimming left V 5 bases short and J 3 bases short, with 8 bases between. The CDR3 is 13 residues long. CDR3 bases: TGTGCCAGTAGTGACAGATACAATCAGCCCCAGCATTTT. Translation: CASSDRYNQPQHF.

CDR3 in amino acids: CASTEDRGRTDTQYF. CDR3 DNA sequence: TGTGCCAGCACTGAGGACAGGGGGCGCACAGATACGCAGTATTTT. The chain has TRBV6-1 and TRBJ2-3; TRBD1 matches at 11 bases. V dropped 7 bases and J dropped 1; count of bases not matched to a gene: 4. The CDR3 runs 15 residues. In germline, CDR1 is MNHNS, CDR2 SASEGT.

The V call is TRBV11-1, the J call TRBJ2-7; the D gene is possibly TRBD2 (6 bases). The CDR3 has 13 amino acids. CDR1 SGHAT and CDR2 FQDESV come from the germline V gene (reference sequence). The V and J ends lost 4 bases and 5 bases respectively, with 12 bases between them. The CDR3 sequence is CASSSMRRDEQYF. The DNA for the CDR3 is TGTGCCAGCAGCTCTATGAGGAGGGACGAGCAGTACTTC. The full variable domain, rest sourced from reference TRBV11-1 and TRBJ2-7, is EAEVAQSPRYKITEKSQAVAFWCDPISGHATLYWYRQILGQGPELLVQFQDESVVDDSQLPKDRFSAERLKGVDSTLKIQPAELGDSAMYLCASSSMRRDEQYFGPGTRLTVT.

The rearrangement joins TRBV4-3 to TRBJ2-5, with 12 nucleotides matching TRBD2. This CDR3 is 16 amino acids long. With V trimmed by 0 bases and J by 5 bases, 4 bases remained unmatched. The germline V gene has CDR1 LGHNA and CDR2 YSLEER. The CDR3 sequence: CASSQDGGTSGETQYF. The DNA for the CDR3 is TGCGCCAGCAGCCAAGACGGGGGGACTAGCGGGGAGACCCAGTACTTC.

V is TRBV5-5 and J is TRBJ2-3, with TRBD1 matching 9 bases. The CDR3 spans 15 residues. The germline V gene has CDR1 SGHKS and CDR2 YYEKEE (reference sequence). Trimming cost V 4 bases and J 3 bases; bases outside gene matches: 6. The CDR3 DNA sequence: TGTGCCAGCAGCCTTGGACAGGGGTCTACAGATACGCAGTATTTT. Translated, it gives CASSLGQGSTDTQYF.

On this clone: The sample holds other DNA sequences that translate to the same CDR3. This chain uses TRBV5-5 with TRBJ2-5; D perhaps matches TRBD1 (6 bases). Trimming cost V 4 bases and J 2 bases, with 12 bases left between them. Per the germline V gene, CDR1 is SGHKS and CDR2 is YYEKEE (reference sequence). The CDR3 is 14 amino acids. The CDR3 loop is CASSPWTVQETQYF. The CDR3 DNA reads TGTGCCAGCAGCCCCTGGACAGTGCAAGAGACCCAGTACTTC.

CDR3 amino acids: CASSMTGGNEQYF. CDR3 nucleotides: TGTGCCAGCAGTATGACAGGAGGCAACGAGCAGTACTTC. The chain couples TRBV6-1 to TRBJ2-5, with a possible D match to TRBD1 (6 bases). The J call may not be correct, given that the DNA end is closer to TRBJ2-7. Germline V gene data show CDR1 as MNHNS and CDR2 as SASEGT. The CDR3 totals 13 residues.